This passage covers 2 T cell receptor beta chains from one sample sequenced in a study of siplizumab effects on memory and regulatory T cells. Repertoires were generated with immunoSEQ multiplex PCR, while TCRdb's copy carries only in-frame clones and drops some. Among roughly 100,000 clones listed, over 90% were seen once. The sequenced sample consisted of Tregs sorted from blood. Source of these receptors: a human donor in good health.

CDR3 bases: TGTGCCAGCACCAACCCGGGCGGCTATGGCTACACCTTC. Translation: CASTNPGGYGYTF. The chain carries TRBV7-2 and TRBJ1-2; D ambiguous. The CDR3 extends over 13 amino acids. Trimming took 7 bases from V and 4 from J, leaving 13 bases between them. Germline loops: CDR1 SGHTA, CDR2 FQGNSA.

The genes are TRBV25-1 and TRBJ2-1; 9 bases align to TRBD1. CDR1 is MGHDK, CDR2 SYGVNS, per germline. The CDR3 totals 18 residues. V was clipped by 4 bases and J by 0 bases; unmatched bases: 10. CDR3 sequence reads: CASSGPGQGESSYNEQFF. The CDR3 DNA is TGTGCCAGCAGTGGACCGGGACAGGGCGAGAGCTCCTACAATGAGCAGTTCTTC.